This is a list of T cell receptor beta chains from one sample in a study of T cell changes during pregnancy in multiple sclerosis. Clones were sequenced by immunoSEQ multiplex PCR, and TCRdb holds only the in-frame ones, with some missing. Of 40,000 or so clones in the sample, about 90% were seen once. Sample: CD4+ T cells from peripheral blood mononuclear cells, taken in the third trimester of pregnancy. These TCRs come from a female donor in good health, enrolled as a control in a pregnancy study. Each CDR3 is given with its conserved first and last residue.

TRBV5-4 | CASSLGRVGGGDTQYF
TRBV30 | CAWTGGLSNTEAFF
TRBV18 | CASLPAGGSHEQYF
TRBV29-1 | CSVVATIPADTQYF
TRBV7-9 | CASSLGGASNYGYTF
TRBV6-6 | CASRGEGYTF
TRBV7-9 | CASSSTGWAPLHF
TRBV5-1 | CASSLGRSAGGLETQYF
TRBV2 | CASGYSKNIQYF
TRBV5-8 | CASSAGLAGGQEQFF
TRBV7-8 | CASSLGRGGPQHF
TRBV6-5 | CASSQGTAGRNEQFF
TRBV5-6 | CASSLDRSYEQYF
TRBV29-1 | CSVGVAGAQETQYF
TRBV6-1 | CASSERQGIQPQHF
TRBV10-3 | CAISVSVYNEQFF
TRBV7-2 | CASSLNPQAYNEQFF
TRBV7-3 | CASSSLAGKGNEQFF
TRBV7-2 | CASSLGNSGVEQYF
TRBV18 | CASSPGFGTGGGYTF
TRBV7-3 | CASSLTAGTEAFF
TRBV5-1 | CASSLNSNSPLHF
TRBV7-8 | CASSSVAGENQETQYF
TRBV5-8 | CASSPARQGADEKLFF